This T cell receptor beta chain was sequenced for a study of blood T cell repertoires in COVID-19. Overall study context: PBMCs, B-cell-depleted T cells, or T cells provided the cDNA or gDNA that made up the material.

This clone occurred once. CDR3 length equals 16 residues. Germline-derived CDR1 and CDR2 are SGHTA and FQGNSA. V lost 2 bases and J 0 bases, leaving 10 bases between the germline ends. Profiled with immunoSEQ multiplex PCR; TCRdb holds only in-frame clones, not every one. The sample yields 150,000 to 200,000 clones, about 85% seen once. J is TRBJ2-2 and V is TRBV7-2, with a tentative D call TRBD1 (6 bases). The sample taken for sequencing was peripheral blood. This clonotype originated in a human donor with acute or convalescent COVID-19. The donor label of this sample is uncertain. CDR3 region: CASSLKTGSNTGELFF. The CDR3 DNA reads TGTGCCAGCAGCTTAAAGACAGGTTCGAACACCGGGGAGCTGTTTTTT. Full variable domain (outside the CDR3, taken from reference TRBV7-2 and TRBJ2-2): GAGVSQSPSNKVTEKGKDVELRCDPISGHTALYWYRQSLGQGLEFLIYFQGNSAPDKSGLPSDRFSAERTGGSVSTLTIQRTQQEDSAVYLCASSLKTGSNTGELFFGEGSRLTVL.